A single TCR beta chain is shown here with its context. The RNA input was about 0.5 to 1 ug, and it was reverse transcribed with random hexamers. The immunoSEQ assay covered 54 Vbeta and 13 Jbeta segments for CDR3. TCRdb analysed the immunoSEQ multiplex PCR reads with MiXCR anew, one entry per CDR3 protein. The top ten hold roughly 1% of the sample, which has around 81,000 distinct CDR3 sequences, around 94% seen once. This specimen comes from a study of CD8 T cells in Susac syndrome. CDR3 length equals 13 residues. Trimming took off 4 bases at V and 2 bases at J, with 10 bases between the two ends. Germline values: CDR1 SGHRS, CDR2 YFSETQ. Isolation of CD8+ and CD4+ T cells was performed negatively, whereas enrichment of TEMRA cells was done by FACS.

The J gene is TRBJ2-7, the V gene TRBV5-1; perhaps TRBD1 as D (6 bases). The clonotype was recovered from a human donor with Susac syndrome. Sequenced: CD8+ T cells from PBMCs. CDR3 in DNA: TGCGCCAGCAGCAGGACAGAAGCCTACGAGCAGTACTTC. This sequence encodes CASSRTEAYEQYF.